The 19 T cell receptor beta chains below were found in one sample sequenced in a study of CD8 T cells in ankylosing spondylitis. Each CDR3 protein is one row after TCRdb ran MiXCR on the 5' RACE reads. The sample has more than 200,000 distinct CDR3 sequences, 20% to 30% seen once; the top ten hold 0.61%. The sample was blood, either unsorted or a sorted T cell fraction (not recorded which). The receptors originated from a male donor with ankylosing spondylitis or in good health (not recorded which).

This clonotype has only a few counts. The DNA for the CDR3 is TGTGCCAGCAGCCTCATGGGAATTGAAAAACTGTTTTTT. It translates to CASSLMGIEKLFF. The rearrangement joins TRBV5-5 to TRBJ1-4; no firm D call. CDR1 and CDR2 from the germline V gene are SGHKS and YYEKEE (reference sequence). V was clipped by 4 bases and J by 7 bases, with 11 bases between them. The CDR3 is 13 amino acids.

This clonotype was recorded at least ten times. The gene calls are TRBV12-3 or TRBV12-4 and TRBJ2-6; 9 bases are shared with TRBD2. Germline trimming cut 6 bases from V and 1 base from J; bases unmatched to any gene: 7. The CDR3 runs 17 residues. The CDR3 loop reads CASSSTSGPSGANVLTF. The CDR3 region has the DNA TGTGCCAGCAGCTCGACTAGCGGACCGTCTGGGGCCAACGTCCTGACTTTC.

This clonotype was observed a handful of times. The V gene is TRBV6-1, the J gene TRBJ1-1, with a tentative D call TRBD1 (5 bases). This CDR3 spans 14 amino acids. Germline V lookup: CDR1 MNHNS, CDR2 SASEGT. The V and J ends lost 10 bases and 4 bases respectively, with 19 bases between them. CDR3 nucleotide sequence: TGTGCCACCGCTCCCGGGACCTGGGGCACTGAAGCTTTCTTT. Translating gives CATAPGTWGTEAFF.

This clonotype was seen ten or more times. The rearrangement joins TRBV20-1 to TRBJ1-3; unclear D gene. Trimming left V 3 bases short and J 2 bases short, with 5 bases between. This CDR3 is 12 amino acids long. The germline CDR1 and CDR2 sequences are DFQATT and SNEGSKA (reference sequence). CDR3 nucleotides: TGCAGTGCTAGGATTCCTGGAAACACCATATATTTT. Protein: CSARIPGNTIYF.

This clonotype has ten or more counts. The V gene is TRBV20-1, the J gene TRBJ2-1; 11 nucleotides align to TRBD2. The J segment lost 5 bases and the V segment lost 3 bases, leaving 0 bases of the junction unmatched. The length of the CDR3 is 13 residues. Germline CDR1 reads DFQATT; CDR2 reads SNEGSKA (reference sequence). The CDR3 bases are TGCAGTGCTAGGACTAGCGGGGACAATGAGCAGTTCTTC. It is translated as CSARTSGDNEQFF.

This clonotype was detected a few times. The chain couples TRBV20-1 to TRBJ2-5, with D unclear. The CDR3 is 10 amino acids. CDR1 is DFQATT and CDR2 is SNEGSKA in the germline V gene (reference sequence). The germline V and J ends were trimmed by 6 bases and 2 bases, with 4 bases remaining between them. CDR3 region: CSAEQETQYF. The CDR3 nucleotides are TGCAGTGCAGAACAAGAGACCCAGTACTTC.

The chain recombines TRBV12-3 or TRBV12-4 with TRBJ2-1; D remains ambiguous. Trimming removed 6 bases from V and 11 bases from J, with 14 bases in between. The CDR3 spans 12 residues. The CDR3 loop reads CASSPPARKQFF. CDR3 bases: TGTGCCAGCAGCCCGCCGGCTCGGAAGCAGTTCTTC.

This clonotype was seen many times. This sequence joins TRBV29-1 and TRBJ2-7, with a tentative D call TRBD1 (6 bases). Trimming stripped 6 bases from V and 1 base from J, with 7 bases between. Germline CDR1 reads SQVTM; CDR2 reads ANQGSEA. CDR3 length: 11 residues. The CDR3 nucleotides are TGCAGCGTAACAGGGTCCTACGAGCAGTACTTC. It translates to CSVTGSYEQYF.

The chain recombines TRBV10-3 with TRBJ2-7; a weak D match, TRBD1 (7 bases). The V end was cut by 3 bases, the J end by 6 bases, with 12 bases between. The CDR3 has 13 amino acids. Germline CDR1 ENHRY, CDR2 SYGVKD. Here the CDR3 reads CAISDAQGGEQYF. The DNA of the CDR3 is TGTGCCATCAGTGACGCGCAGGGGGGCGAGCAGTACTTC.

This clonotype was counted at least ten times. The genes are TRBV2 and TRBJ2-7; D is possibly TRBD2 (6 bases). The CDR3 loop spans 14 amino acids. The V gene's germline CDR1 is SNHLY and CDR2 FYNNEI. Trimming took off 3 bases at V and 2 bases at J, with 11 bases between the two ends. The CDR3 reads CASSDPTRPYEQYF. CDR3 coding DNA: TGTGCCAGCAGTGACCCGACTAGGCCCTACGAGCAGTACTTC.

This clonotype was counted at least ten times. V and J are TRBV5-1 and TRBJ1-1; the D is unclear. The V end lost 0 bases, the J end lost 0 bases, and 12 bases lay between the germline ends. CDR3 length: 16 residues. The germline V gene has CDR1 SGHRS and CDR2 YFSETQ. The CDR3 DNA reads TGCGCCAGCAGCTTGGGGGGAGGGCCCATGAACACTGAAGCTTTCTTT. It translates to CASSLGGGPMNTEAFF. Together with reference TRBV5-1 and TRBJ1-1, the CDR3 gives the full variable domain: KAGVTQTPRYLIKTRGQQVTLSCSPISGHRSVSWYQQTPGQGLQFLFEYFSETQRNKGNFPGRFSGRQFSNSRSEMNVSTLELGDSALYLCASSLGGGPMNTEAFFGQGTRLTVV.

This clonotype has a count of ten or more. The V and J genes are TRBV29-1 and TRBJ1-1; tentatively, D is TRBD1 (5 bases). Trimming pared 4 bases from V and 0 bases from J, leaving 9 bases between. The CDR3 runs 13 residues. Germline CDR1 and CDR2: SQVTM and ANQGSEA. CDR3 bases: TGCAGCGTTGCCAGGGTCATGAACACTGAAGCTTTCTTT. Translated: CSVARVMNTEAFF.

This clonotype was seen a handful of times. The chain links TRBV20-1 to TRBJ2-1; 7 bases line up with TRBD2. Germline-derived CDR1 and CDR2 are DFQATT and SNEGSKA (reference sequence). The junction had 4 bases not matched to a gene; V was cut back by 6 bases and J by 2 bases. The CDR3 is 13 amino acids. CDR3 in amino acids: CSALSGAYNEQFF. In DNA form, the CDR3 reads TGCAGTGCCCTGAGCGGGGCCTACAATGAGCAGTTCTTC.

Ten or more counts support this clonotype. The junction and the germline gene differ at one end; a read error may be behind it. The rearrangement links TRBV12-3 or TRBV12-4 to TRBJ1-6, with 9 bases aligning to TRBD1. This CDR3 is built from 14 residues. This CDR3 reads CASSFGQGNSPLHF. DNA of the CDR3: TGCGCCAGCAGCTTCGGACAGGGGAATTCACCCCTCCACTTT.

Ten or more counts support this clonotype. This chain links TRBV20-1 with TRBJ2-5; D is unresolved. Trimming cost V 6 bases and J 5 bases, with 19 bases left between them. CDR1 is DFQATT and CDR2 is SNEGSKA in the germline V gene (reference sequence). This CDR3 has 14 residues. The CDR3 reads CSAVHLGPRETQYF. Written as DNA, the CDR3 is TGCAGTGCAGTTCACTTAGGACCCCGGGAGACCCAGTACTTC.

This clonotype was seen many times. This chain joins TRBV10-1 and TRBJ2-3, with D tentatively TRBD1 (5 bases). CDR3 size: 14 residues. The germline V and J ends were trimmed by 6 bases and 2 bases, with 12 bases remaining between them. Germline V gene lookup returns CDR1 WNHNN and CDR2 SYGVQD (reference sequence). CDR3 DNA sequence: TGCGCCAGCAGCAAAAAAGGGGCCACAGATACGCAGTATTTT. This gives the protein CASSKKGATDTQYF.

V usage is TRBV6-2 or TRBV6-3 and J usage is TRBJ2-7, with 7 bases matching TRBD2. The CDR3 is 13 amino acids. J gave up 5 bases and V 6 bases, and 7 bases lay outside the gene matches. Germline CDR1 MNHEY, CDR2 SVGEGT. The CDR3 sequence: CASRRGLRDEQYF. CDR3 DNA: TGTGCCAGCAGACGGGGACTAAGGGACGAGCAGTACTTC.

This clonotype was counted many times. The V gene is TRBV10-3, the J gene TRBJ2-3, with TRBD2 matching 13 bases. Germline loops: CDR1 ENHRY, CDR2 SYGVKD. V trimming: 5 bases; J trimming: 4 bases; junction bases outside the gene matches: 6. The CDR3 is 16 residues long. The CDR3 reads CAISSRTSGGPDTQYF. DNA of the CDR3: TGTGCCATCAGTTCCCGGACTAGCGGGGGCCCAGATACGCAGTATTTT.

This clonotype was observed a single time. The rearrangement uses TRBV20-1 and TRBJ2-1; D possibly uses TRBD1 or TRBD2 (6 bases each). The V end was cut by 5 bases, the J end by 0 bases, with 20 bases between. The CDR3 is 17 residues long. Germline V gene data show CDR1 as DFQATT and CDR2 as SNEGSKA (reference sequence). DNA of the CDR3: TGCAGTGCTTCTCCAACGAGGGGGGTCAGCTCCTACAATGAGCAGTTCTTC. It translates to CSASPTRGVSSYNEQFF.